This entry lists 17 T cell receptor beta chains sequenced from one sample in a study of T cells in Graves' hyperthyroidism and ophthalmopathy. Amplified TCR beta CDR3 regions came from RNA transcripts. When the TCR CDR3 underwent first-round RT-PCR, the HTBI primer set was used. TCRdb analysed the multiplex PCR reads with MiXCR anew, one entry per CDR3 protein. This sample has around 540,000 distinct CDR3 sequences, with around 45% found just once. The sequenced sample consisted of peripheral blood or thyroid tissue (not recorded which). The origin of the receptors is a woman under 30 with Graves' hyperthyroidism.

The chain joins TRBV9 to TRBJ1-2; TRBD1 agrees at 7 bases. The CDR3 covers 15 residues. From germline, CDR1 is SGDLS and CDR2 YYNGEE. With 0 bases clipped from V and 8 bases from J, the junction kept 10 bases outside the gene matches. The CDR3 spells CASSVVGTALHGYTF. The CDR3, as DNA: TGTGCCAGCAGCGTAGTGGGGACAGCTCTCCACGGCTACACCTTC.

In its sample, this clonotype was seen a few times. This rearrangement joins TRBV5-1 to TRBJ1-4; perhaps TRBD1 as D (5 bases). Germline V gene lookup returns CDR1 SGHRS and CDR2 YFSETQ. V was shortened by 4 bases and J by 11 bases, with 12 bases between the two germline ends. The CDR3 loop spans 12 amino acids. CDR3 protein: CASSRDEGKLFF. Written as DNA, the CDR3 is TGCGCCAGCAGCCGCGACGAGGGGAAACTGTTTTTT. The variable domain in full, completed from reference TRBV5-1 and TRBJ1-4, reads KAGVTQTPRYLIKTRGQQVTLSCSPISGHRSVSWYQQTPGQGLQFLFEYFSETQRNKGNFPGRFSGRQFSNSRSEMNVSTLELGDSALYLCASSRDEGKLFFGSGTQLSVL.

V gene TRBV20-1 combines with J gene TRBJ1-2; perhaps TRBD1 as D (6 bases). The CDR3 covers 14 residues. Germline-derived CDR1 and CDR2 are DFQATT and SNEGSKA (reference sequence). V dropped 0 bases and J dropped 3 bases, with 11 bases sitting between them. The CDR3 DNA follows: TGCAGTGCTAGAGATTCCGGACAGCACTATGGCTACACCTTC. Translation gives CSARDSGQHYGYTF.

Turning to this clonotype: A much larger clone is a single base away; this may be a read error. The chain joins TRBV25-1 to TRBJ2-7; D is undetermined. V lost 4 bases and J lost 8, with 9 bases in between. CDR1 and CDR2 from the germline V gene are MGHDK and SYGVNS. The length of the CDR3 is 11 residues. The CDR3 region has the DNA TGTGCCAGCAGTGGGGTCGGTAAGCAGTACTTC. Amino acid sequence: CASSGVGKQYF.

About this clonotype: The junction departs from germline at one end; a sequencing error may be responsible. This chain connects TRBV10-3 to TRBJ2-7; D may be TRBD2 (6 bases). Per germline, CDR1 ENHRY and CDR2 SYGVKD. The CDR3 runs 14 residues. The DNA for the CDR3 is TGTGCCAGCAGGCGGGACTTCGGCTCCTACGAGCAGCACTTC. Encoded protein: CASRRDFGSYEQHF.

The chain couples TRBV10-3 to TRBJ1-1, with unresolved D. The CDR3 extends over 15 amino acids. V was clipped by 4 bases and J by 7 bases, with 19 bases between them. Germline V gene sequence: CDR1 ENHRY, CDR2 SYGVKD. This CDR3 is CAISGGPMERGEAFF. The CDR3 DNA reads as TGTGCCATCAGTGGAGGCCCCATGGAGAGAGGTGAAGCTTTCTTT.

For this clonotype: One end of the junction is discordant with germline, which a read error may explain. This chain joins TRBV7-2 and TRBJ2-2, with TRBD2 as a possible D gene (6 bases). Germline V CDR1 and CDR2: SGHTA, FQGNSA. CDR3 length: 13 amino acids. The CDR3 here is CASNKPNTGGLFF. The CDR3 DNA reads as TGTGCCAGCAACAAACCGAACACCGGGGGGCTGTTTTTT. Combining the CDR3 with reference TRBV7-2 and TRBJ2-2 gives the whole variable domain GAGVSQSPSNKVTEKGKDVELRCDPISGHTALYWYRQSLGQGLEFLIYFQGNSAPDKSGLPSDRFSAERTGGSVSTLTIQRTQQEDSAVYLCASNKPNTGGLFFGEGSRLTVL.

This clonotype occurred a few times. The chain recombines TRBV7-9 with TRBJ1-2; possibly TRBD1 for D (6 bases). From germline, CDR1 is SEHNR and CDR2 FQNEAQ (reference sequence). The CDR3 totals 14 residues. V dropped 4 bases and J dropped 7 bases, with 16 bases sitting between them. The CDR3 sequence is CASSSPLTGTGYTF. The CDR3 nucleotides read TGTGCCAGCAGCTCCCCTTTAACAGGGACTGGCTACACCTTC.

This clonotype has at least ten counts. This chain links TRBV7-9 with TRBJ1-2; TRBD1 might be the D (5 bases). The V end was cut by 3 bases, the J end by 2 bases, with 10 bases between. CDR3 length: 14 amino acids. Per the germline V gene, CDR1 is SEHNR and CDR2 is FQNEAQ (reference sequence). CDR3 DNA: TGTGCCAGCAGCTTGGCGGGGGGGAACTATGGCTACACCTTC. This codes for CASSLAGGNYGYTF.

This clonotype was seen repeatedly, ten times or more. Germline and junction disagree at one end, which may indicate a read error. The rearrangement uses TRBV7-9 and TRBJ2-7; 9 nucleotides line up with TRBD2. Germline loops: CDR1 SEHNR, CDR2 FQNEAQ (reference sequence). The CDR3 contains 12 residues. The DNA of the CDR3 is TGTGCCAGCAGCCAGGGGGGCCTAGCGGGAAACTTC. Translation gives CASSQGGLAGNF.

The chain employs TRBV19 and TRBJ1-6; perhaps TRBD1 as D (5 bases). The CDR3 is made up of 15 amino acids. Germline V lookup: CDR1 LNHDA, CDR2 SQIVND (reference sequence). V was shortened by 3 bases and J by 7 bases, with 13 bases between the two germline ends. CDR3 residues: CASSMGGLGNSPLHF. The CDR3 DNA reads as TGTGCCAGTAGTATGGGGGGACTTGGCAATTCACCCCTCCACTTT.

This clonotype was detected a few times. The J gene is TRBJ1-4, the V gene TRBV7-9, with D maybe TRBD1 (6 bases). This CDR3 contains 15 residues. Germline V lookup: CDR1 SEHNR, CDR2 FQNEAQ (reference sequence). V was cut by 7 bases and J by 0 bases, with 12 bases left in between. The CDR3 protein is CASIASGATNEKLFF. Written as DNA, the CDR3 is TGTGCCAGCATCGCCTCAGGGGCAACTAATGAAAAACTGTTTTTT.

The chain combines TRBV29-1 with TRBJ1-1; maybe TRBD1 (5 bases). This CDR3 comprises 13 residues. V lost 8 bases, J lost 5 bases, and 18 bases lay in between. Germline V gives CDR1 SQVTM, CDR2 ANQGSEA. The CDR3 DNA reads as TGCAGCAGGTGGGGCAGGGAGGGGACTGAAGCTTTCTTT. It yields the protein CSRWGREGTEAFF.

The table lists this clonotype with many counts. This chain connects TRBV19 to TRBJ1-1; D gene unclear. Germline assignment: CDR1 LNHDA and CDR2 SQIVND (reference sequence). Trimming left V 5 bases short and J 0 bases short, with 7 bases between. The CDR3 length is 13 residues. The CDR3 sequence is CASSVRLNTEAFF. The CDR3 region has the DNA TGTGCCAGTAGTGTACGGTTGAACACTGAAGCTTTCTTT.

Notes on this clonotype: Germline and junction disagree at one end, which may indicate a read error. The CDR3 is CAISELTNAGELFF. The CDR3 DNA reads as TGTGCCATCAGTGAGCTGACGAACGCCGGGGAGCTGTTTTTT. The chain employs TRBV10-3 and TRBJ2-2; D call uncertain. Germline V gene data show CDR1 as ENHRY and CDR2 as SYGVKD. This CDR3 is built from 14 residues.

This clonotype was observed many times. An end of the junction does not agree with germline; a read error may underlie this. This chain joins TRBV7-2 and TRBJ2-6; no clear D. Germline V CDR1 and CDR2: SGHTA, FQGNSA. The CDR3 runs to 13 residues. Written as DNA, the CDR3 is TGCGCCAGCAGCCAATCTGGGGCCAACGTCCTGACTTTC. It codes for CASSQSGANVLTF.

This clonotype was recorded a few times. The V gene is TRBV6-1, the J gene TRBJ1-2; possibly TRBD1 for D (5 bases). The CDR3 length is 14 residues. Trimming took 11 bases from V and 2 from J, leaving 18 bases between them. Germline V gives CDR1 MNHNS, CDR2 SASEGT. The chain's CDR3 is CAYSEGYLNYGYTF. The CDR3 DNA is TGTGCCTATTCTGAGGGGTATTTGAACTATGGCTACACCTTC.